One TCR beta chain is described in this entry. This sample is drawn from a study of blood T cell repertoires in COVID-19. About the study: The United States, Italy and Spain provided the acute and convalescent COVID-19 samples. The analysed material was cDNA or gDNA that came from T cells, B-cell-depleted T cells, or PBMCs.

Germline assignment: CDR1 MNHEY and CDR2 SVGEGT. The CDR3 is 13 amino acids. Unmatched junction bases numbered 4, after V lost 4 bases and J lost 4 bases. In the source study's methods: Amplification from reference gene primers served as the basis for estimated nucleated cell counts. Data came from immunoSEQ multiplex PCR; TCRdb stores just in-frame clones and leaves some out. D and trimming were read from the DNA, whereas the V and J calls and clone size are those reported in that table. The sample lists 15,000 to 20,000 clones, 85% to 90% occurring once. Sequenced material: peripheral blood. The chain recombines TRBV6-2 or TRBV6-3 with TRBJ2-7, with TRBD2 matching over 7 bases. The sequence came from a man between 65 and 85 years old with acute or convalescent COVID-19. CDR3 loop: CASSSAGVYEQYF. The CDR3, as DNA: TGTGCCAGCAGTTCTGCGGGAGTATACGAGCAGTACTTC.